The rows below give T cell receptor beta chains drawn from one sample of a study of blood T cell repertoires in COVID-19. Using immunoSEQ multiplex PCR, the repertoire was profiled, and TCRdb retains in-frame clones only, with some absent. The sample has about 410,000 clones, roughly 90% seen once. The sequenced material came from peripheral blood. The receptors were gathered from a woman aged 40 to 50 with COVID-19, enrolled during active disease. CDR3s include the opening cysteine and the closing phenylalanine or tryptophan. Each record gives: V gene, J gene, clone size, CDR3 protein. The listing skips clone size in some rows; elsewhere it reads once, few, many or a size class.

>TRBV11-3|TRBJ1-1|NA
CASSPPKGSNTEAFF
>TRBV2|TRBJ1-1|NA
CASRDGTGWTFGTEAFF
>TRBV5-6|TRBJ1-5|NA
CASSLWGGTQPQHF
>TRBV19|TRBJ2-3|NA
CASSRAGTSGSTDTQYF
>TRBV12-3/TRBV12-4|TRBJ1-2|NA
CASTRDLDGYTF
>TRBV19|TRBJ2-5|NA
CASSNRAGEETQYF
>TRBV5-8|TRBJ2-1|NA
CASSSRTGKDEQFF
>TRBV6-5|TRBJ1-1|NA
CTRRGATDTEAFF
>TRBV19|TRBJ1-1|NA
CASSPNRGGHTEAFF
>TRBV14|TRBJ1-4|NA
CASSRGGLASEKLFF
>TRBV28|TRBJ1-1|NA
CASSFKGPPRGEAFF
>TRBV5-1|TRBJ2-1|NA
CASISGPSGSAEQFF
>TRBV27|TRBJ2-2|NA
CASGRGQGTGELFF
>TRBV28|TRBJ2-7|NA
CASSFGLAGEGYEQYF
>TRBV7-2|TRBJ1-1|NA
CASSVIPTQGTEAFF
>TRBV5-1|TRBJ1-5|NA
CASSPGGGWGNQPQHF
>TRBV27|TRBJ2-7|once
CASSFVPPSTGTNYEQYF
>TRBV15|TRBJ1-5|once
CATSRVGRENQPQHF
>TRBV7-3|TRBJ1-6|once
CASSSQGASSPLHF
>TRBV19|TRBJ1-5|NA
CASSIDRGSNQPQHF
>TRBV18|TRBJ2-5|NA
CASSPTVQETQYF
>TRBV30|TRBJ1-1|once
CAWSPSRSVNTEAFF
>TRBV7-9|TRBJ2-2|NA
CASSQTTTGSTGELFF
>TRBV6-5|TRBJ2-4|NA
CASSYGTPKNIQYF
>TRBV28|TRBJ1-1|NA
CASSSSGTGVWIYGAFF
>TRBV7-9|TRBJ1-1|NA
CASTGPNTEAFF
>TRBV24-1|TRBJ2-3|once
CATSDLQTGTASTDTQYF
>TRBV6-5|TRBJ1-1|NA
CASRPGTGVVTEAFF
>TRBV6-2/TRBV6-3|TRBJ2-3|once
CASSYSVGRPADTQYF
>TRBV30|TRBJ1-1|few
CAWRTRPGSPEAFF
>TRBV7-3|TRBJ2-1|NA
CASSPRTSGGPQFF
>TRBV7-8|TRBJ2-7|NA
CASSLYGGAYEQYF
>TRBV7-8|TRBJ1-5|NA
CASSRTGLQPQHF
>TRBV2|TRBJ1-2|NA
CASSEVIGQGRLNYGYTF
>TRBV27|TRBJ2-5|few
CASSTHSDRVIGETQYF
>TRBV5-1|TRBJ1-2|few
CASSLKENYGYTF
>TRBV11-2|TRBJ2-5|NA
CASSTYRTSGGETQYF
>TRBV7-9|TRBJ2-1|NA
CASSAGTSGPFGINEQFF
>TRBV15|TRBJ2-1|NA
CATSKRQGLEYNEQFF
>TRBV10-3|TRBJ2-5|NA
CAISGTGRETQYF
>TRBV15|TRBJ1-2|NA
CATGVTGDYGYTF
>TRBV9|TRBJ2-7|NA
CASSVGTSGRAVRDEQYF
>TRBV2|TRBJ1-2|NA
CASSRDRGRANYGYTF
>TRBV5-1|TRBJ2-3|NA
CASSLGTGEGDTQYF
>TRBV7-3|TRBJ1-2|NA
CASSLIGEETRKDGYTF
>TRBV6-5|TRBJ2-2|NA
CASSPSGNTGELFF
>TRBV30|TRBJ1-1|NA
CAWSVQLNTEAFF
>TRBV30|TRBJ2-7|few
CAWSPAPVSYEQYF
>TRBV3-1/TRBV3-2|TRBJ2-7|once
CASSQGRAYEQYF
>TRBV7-2|TRBJ2-3|NA
CASSSKRGGADTQYF
>TRBV15|TRBJ2-3|few
CATSRDRTGAWGTDTQYF
>TRBV6-2/TRBV6-3|TRBJ1-5|NA
CASSYGAGTQPQHF
>TRBV7-3|TRBJ2-1|NA
CASSSDRGNYNEQFF